Given below is one TCR beta chain in context. The data were produced by immunoSEQ multiplex PCR, yet TCRdb's version contains in-frame clones alone and is incomplete. The sample lists about 210,000 clones; around 86% were seen once. This sample is drawn from a study of blood T cell repertoires in COVID-19. Study-level background: Samples of COVID-19 (acute and convalescent) were obtained from the United States, Italy and Spain. PBMCs, B-cell-depleted T cells, or T cells were the source of the cDNA or gDNA that made up the material.

J lost 2 bases, V lost 4 bases, and 10 bases had no gene match. The V gene's germline CDR1 is MDHEN and CDR2 SYDVKM. The CDR3 is made up of 16 amino acids. Patients of the Seattle cohort, enrolled during active infection, were followed longitudinally. This chain connects TRBV28 to TRBJ1-1, with 7 bases aligning to TRBD1. The sequenced sample consisted of peripheral blood. The sequence derives from a woman in her 70s with COVID-19, enrolled during active disease. CDR3: CASSSYSRGYNTEAFF. The CDR3 nucleotides read TGTGCCAGCAGTTCCTACTCCAGGGGGTACAACACTGAAGCTTTCTTT.